A single sample is the source of the 26 T cell receptor beta chains below, sequenced in a study of patients and donors after allogeneic stem cell transplantation. One entry per CDR3 protein, called by TCRdb with MiXCR from the RT-PCR reads. The sample has more than 850,000 distinct CDR3 sequences, roughly 18% seen once; the top ten hold 5% to 6.5%. Specimen: blood, either unsorted or a sorted T cell fraction (not recorded which). Every receptor here comes from a human donor who was either an allogeneic HSCT recipient or a stem cell or donor lymphocyte infusion donor (not recorded which). It is not recorded whose cells these are; they may come from a transplant donor.

V gene TRBV7-9 combines with J gene TRBJ1-6, with D unresolved. V lost 3 bases, J lost 6 bases, and 3 bases lay in between. The CDR3 has 12 amino acids. CDR1 and CDR2 from the germline V gene are SEHNR and FQNEAQ (reference sequence). In DNA form, the CDR3 reads TGTGCCAGCAGCTTTAGTAATTCACCCCTCCACTTT. Translated, it gives CASSFSNSPLHF.

In this sample, this clonotype turned up many times. V and J are TRBV24-1 and TRBJ2-2; D ambiguous. CDR1 and CDR2 from the germline V gene are KGHDR and SFDVKD. V lost 3 bases and J 7 bases, leaving 5 bases between the germline ends. The CDR3 has 12 amino acids. CDR3 bases: TGTGCCACCAGTGATATCGACGGGGAGCTGTTTTTT. As protein: CATSDIDGELFF.

The V call is TRBV20-1, the J call TRBJ1-6, with 7 bases matching TRBD1. The length of the CDR3 is 14 residues. V lost 2 bases, J lost 10 bases, and 8 bases stayed unmatched. Germline-derived CDR1 and CDR2 are DFQATT and SNEGSKA (reference sequence). The CDR3 bases are TGCAGTGCTAGACGGGACAGTGGAGACTCACCCCTCCACTTT. Amino acid sequence: CSARRDSGDSPLHF.

This chain joins TRBV27 and TRBJ1-2; D call uncertain. V shed 3 bases and J shed 4 bases, with 15 bases lying between them. Germline CDR1 reads MNHEY; CDR2 reads SMNVEV (reference sequence). The CDR3 runs 15 residues. The CDR3 DNA reads as TGTGCCAGCAGTTTCGCCACTGGGAGCGTCTATGGCTACACCTTC. Protein: CASSFATGSVYGYTF.

This clonotype has a handful of counts. The CDR3 spells CASSLTNQGVEQYF. DNA for the CDR3: TGCGCCAGCAGCCTTACCAACCAGGGTGTCGAGCAGTACTTC. The chain is built from TRBV5-1 and TRBJ2-7; D is perhaps TRBD1 (5 bases). The CDR3 runs 14 residues. Trimming stripped 4 bases from V and 6 bases from J, with 17 bases between. Germline assignment: CDR1 SGHRS and CDR2 YFSETQ.

This rearrangement joins TRBV6-5 to TRBJ1-3, with D perhaps TRBD1 (6 bases). This CDR3 has 16 amino acids. CDR1 MNHEY and CDR2 SVGAGI come from the germline V gene. V lost 2 bases and J lost 6, with 17 bases in between. CDR3 coding DNA: TGTGCCAGCAGTTACGCACAGGGCATGGGACTAAACACCATATATTTT. Encoded protein: CASSYAQGMGLNTIYF.

Ten or more counts support this clonotype. The chain has TRBV12-3 or TRBV12-4 and TRBJ1-2; the D gene is possibly TRBD1 (6 bases). This CDR3 has 13 amino acids. Trimming took off 5 bases at V and 7 bases at J, with 14 bases between the two ends. This CDR3 is CASSPMGGSGYTF. In DNA, the CDR3 is TGTGCCAGCAGTCCTATGGGGGGCTCTGGCTACACCTTC.

V and J are TRBV6-1 and TRBJ1-1; no clear D gene. Germline V gene lookup returns CDR1 MNHNS and CDR2 SASEGT. The CDR3 has 14 amino acids. Between the trimmed V and J ends, which lost 3 bases and 3 bases, there was a span of 11 bases. In DNA form, the CDR3 reads TGTGCCAGCAGTGATGGACCGGCGGACACTGAAGCTTTCTTT. Translating gives CASSDGPADTEAFF.

The chain employs TRBV14 and TRBJ2-3; the D is unclear. CDR3 length equals 17 residues. The germline gives CDR1 SGHDN, CDR2 FVKESK. Deletions cut 4 bases from V and 0 bases from J, with 17 bases between. For the CDR3, the DNA is TGTGCCAGCAGCCTTGGCGGTGGCAGACCTAGCACAGATACGCAGTATTTT. This codes for CASSLGGGRPSTDTQYF.

This clonotype has more than one count but fewer than ten. The chain links TRBV12-3 or TRBV12-4 to TRBJ2-7; D could derive from TRBD1 or TRBD2 (6 bases each). This CDR3 has 15 residues. The V end was cut by 6 bases, the J end by 3 bases, with 18 bases between. CDR3 loop: CASSLVGGSVYEQYF. The CDR3 bases are TGTGCCAGCAGCCTAGTGGGGGGCAGCGTCTACGAGCAGTACTTC.

The CDR3 region is CATSEDRGHDGELFF. CDR3 coding DNA: TGTGCCACCAGCGAGGACAGGGGGCACGACGGGGAGCTGTTTTTT. The rearrangement joins TRBV24-1 to TRBJ2-2, with 11 nucleotides matching TRBD1. The CDR3 spans 15 residues. Germline V CDR1 and CDR2: KGHDR, SFDVKD. The V and J ends lost 7 bases and 7 bases, in that order; junction bases with no gene match: 7.

This clonotype showed up many times. The V gene is TRBV24-1, the J gene TRBJ2-5, with D possibly TRBD1 on 5 matching bases. The CDR3 runs 16 residues. CDR1 and CDR2 from the germline V gene are KGHDR and SFDVKD. V was pared by 6 bases and J by 1 base, with 17 bases between. CDR3 sequence reads: CATSSGEQAIQETQYF. The CDR3 DNA sequence: TGTGCCACCAGTTCCGGCGAACAGGCGATCCAAGAGACCCAGTACTTC.

CDR3 bases: TGTGCCAGCAGCGACCTTCCGGGACTAGCCTCCTACGAGCAGTACTTC. It encodes CASSDLPGLASYEQYF. The chain carries TRBV7-2 and TRBJ2-7; TRBD2 aligns across 9 bases. The CDR3 runs to 16 residues. With V trimmed by 5 bases and J by 0 bases, 8 bases remained unmatched. The germline V gene has CDR1 SGHTA and CDR2 FQGNSA.

The gene calls are TRBV21-1 and TRBJ1-3; the D segment call TRBD1 is taken from the table without a DNA check. TRBV21-1 is a known pseudogene. The CDR3 covers 15 residues. The CDR3 protein is CASSKAGARGNTIYF. CDR3 sequence (DNA): TGTGCCAGCAGCAAAGCAGGGGCCAGGGGAAACACCATATATTTT.

In its sample, this clonotype was seen once. The J gene is TRBJ2-7, the V gene TRBV6-1; D possibly matches TRBD1 or TRBD2 (5 bases each). The CDR3 is made up of 15 amino acids. V was trimmed by 6 bases and J by 6 bases, leaving 21 bases between them. Germline CDR1 and CDR2: MNHNS and SASEGT. CDR3 loop: CASRPTGAAGLEQYF. The DNA for the CDR3 is TGTGCCAGCAGGCCTACCGGGGCCGCCGGGCTCGAGCAGTACTTC.

This clonotype was found a few times. The DNA for the CDR3 is TGTGCCAGCAGCTTAGTGGGCAGGGGTGAGCAGTTCTTC. It codes for CASSLVGRGEQFF. J is TRBJ2-1 and V is TRBV7-2, with D possibly matching TRBD1 (6 bases). Trimming took off 1 base at V and 9 bases at J, with 10 bases between the two ends. There are 13 residues in the CDR3. The V gene's germline CDR1 is SGHTA and CDR2 FQGNSA. The whole variable domain, remainder taken from reference TRBV7-2 and TRBJ2-1, is GAGVSQSPSNKVTEKGKDVELRCDPISGHTALYWYRQSLGQGLEFLIYFQGNSAPDKSGLPSDRFSAERTGGSVSTLTIQRTQQEDSAVYLCASSLVGRGEQFFGPGTRLTVL.

This clonotype was detected a few times. The chain employs TRBV27 and TRBJ1-5; TRBD1 is a possible D gene (5 bases). In germline, CDR1 is MNHEY, CDR2 SMNVEV (reference sequence). V was shortened by 5 bases and J by 0 bases, with 20 bases between the two germline ends. The CDR3 sequence is 18 residues long. The CDR3, as DNA: TGTGCCAGCAGTACAACCCGGGGGGAGCGGATTAGCAATCAGCCCCAGCATTTT. Translation: CASSTTRGERISNQPQHF.

In this sample, this clonotype turned up a few times. V usage is TRBV12-3 or TRBV12-4 and J usage is TRBJ2-3; TRBD2 aligns across 12 bases. The V segment lost 6 bases and the J segment 3 bases; nucleotides outside the gene matches: 7. The CDR3 consists of 16 residues. The CDR3 spells CASSQTSGGLTDTQYF. CDR3 coding DNA: TGTGCCAGCAGCCAAACTAGCGGGGGGCTGACAGATACGCAGTATTTT.

This clonotype was counted only a few times. V gene TRBV12-3 or TRBV12-4 combines with J gene TRBJ1-6, with D maybe TRBD1 (5 bases). V lost 2 bases and J lost 13, with 15 bases in between. The CDR3 sequence is 14 residues long. CDR3 nucleotide sequence: TGTGCCAGCAGTTTAAGGAGGGGCGCCGAGCCCCTCCACTTT. Translated, it gives CASSLRRGAEPLHF.

In this sample, this clonotype turned up a few times. An end of the junction differs from the germline gene, which may be a read error. The rearrangement uses TRBV29-1 and TRBJ2-5; 9 bases agree with TRBD1. Germline assignment: CDR1 SQVTM and CDR2 ANQGSEA. The CDR3 is made up of 14 amino acids. CDR3 sequence: CSVDRLLTGGLLNF. CDR3 DNA: TGCAGCGTTGATCGTTTACTAACAGGGGGCCTCCTAAACTTC.

In its sample, this clonotype was seen a few times. The chain joins TRBV12-3 or TRBV12-4 to TRBJ2-1; a weak D match, TRBD2 (5 bases). V lost 8 bases to trimming and J lost 5 bases, with 19 bases between them. CDR3 size: 15 residues. The chain's CDR3 is CASQEIRTGNNEQFF. For the CDR3, the DNA is TGTGCCAGCCAGGAAATAAGGACGGGAAACAATGAGCAGTTCTTC.

The CDR3 loop reads CSVMTSGGLREQFF. The CDR3 nucleotides read TGCAGCGTTATGACTAGCGGGGGCCTCAGGGAGCAGTTCTTC. This chain joins TRBV29-1 and TRBJ2-1, with 12 bases identical to TRBD2. After removal of 5 bases from V and 10 bases from J, the junction contained 9 bases not matched to a gene. The CDR3 consists of 14 residues. Germline-derived CDR1 and CDR2 are SQVTM and ANQGSEA.

This rearrangement joins TRBV20-1 to TRBJ2-5; a weak D match, TRBD2 (7 bases). The V end lost 1 base, the J end lost 5 bases, and 29 bases lay between the germline ends. Germline assignment: CDR1 DFQATT and CDR2 SNEGSKA (reference sequence). The CDR3 spans 19 residues. CDR3 amino acids: CSARVVWGGGELGMETQYF. The CDR3 region has the DNA TGCAGTGCTAGAGTGGTCTGGGGAGGGGGTGAGCTCGGAATGGAGACCCAGTACTTC.

The genes are TRBV20-1 and TRBJ2-1; TRBD2 might be the D (6 bases). CDR1 DFQATT and CDR2 SNEGSKA come from the germline V gene (reference sequence). This CDR3 spans 13 amino acids. Trimming stripped 5 bases from V and 3 bases from J, with 11 bases between. The DNA for the CDR3 is TGCAGTGCTCCTCGGGGGAGCTACAATGAGCAGTTCTTC. The encoded protein is CSAPRGSYNEQFF.

V and J are TRBV6-1 and TRBJ1-5; 9 bases agree with TRBD1. Per germline, CDR1 MNHNS and CDR2 SASEGT. The J segment lost 5 bases and the V segment lost 6 bases, leaving 8 bases of the junction unmatched. This CDR3 region has 15 residues. CDR3 coding DNA: TGTGCCAGCAGACGCACACAGGGGGCGGATCAGCCCCAGCATTTT. This codes for CASRRTQGADQPQHF.

This clonotype was picked up a small number of times. The chain has TRBV24-1 and TRBJ2-2; 8 positions agree with TRBD2. Germline lookup yields CDR1 KGHDR and CDR2 SFDVKD. The CDR3 has 16 residues. V shed 7 bases, J shed 0 bases, and the junction held 6 bases outside the gene matches. CDR3 nucleotides: TGTGCCACCAGGCAACGGGGGGGTCCGAACACCGGGGAGCTGTTTTTT. Amino acids: CATRQRGGPNTGELFF.